Below, one T cell receptor beta chain is given with its context. The data belong to a study of shared clonotypes between healthy human individuals. Assay execution proceeded at the deep level. Produced via immunoSEQ multiplex PCR; TCRdb's table is partial and in-frame only. The sample holds hundreds of thousands of clones, about 98% seen once. V was trimmed by 0 bases and J by 3 bases, leaving 12 bases between them. This CDR3 has 15 amino acids. The germline gives CDR1 SGHRS, CDR2 YFSETQ. As defined, naive CD8 cells were CD45RO-negative and positively selected for CCR7, with terminally differentiated effector memory CD45RA+ cells excluded.

The chain employs TRBV5-1 and TRBJ1-1; a weak D match, TRBD1 (5 bases). The source of this sequence is a man aged 30 to 45 in good health. The sequenced material came from naive CD8+ T cells sorted from blood. This chain's CDR3 is CASSLAGTWDTEAFF. The DNA for the CDR3 is TGCGCCAGCAGCTTGGCCGGGACGTGGGACACTGAAGCTTTCTTT.